Following are 22 T cell receptor beta chains from one sample sequenced in a study of PD-L1 blockade in urothelial cancer. The data were produced by immunoSEQ multiplex PCR, yet TCRdb's version contains in-frame clones alone and is incomplete. The repertoire holds 20,000 to 30,000 clones, with roughly 90% as singletons. Sequencing used PBMCs, obtained around atezolizumab (anti-PD-L1) treatment. The receptors come from a man aged 60 to 69 with urothelial cancer.

The V gene is TRBV10-3, the J gene TRBJ2-2; D possibly corresponds to TRBD1 (6 bases). The V and J ends lost 3 bases and 0 bases respectively, with 14 bases between them. The CDR3 is 17 amino acids. The germline CDR1 and CDR2 sequences are ENHRY and SYGVKD. For the CDR3, the DNA is TGTGCCATCAGTGATACCTCCAGGGGCGCGAACACCGGGGAGCTGTTTTTT. Translation: CAISDTSRGANTGELFF.

The chain links TRBV5-1 to TRBJ1-2; weak D call: TRBD1 (6 bases). V was clipped by 5 bases and J by 2 bases, with 13 bases between them. CDR3 length: 14 residues. Germline CDR1 SGHRS, CDR2 YFSETQ. The CDR3 loop reads CASSFQGTNYGYTF. The CDR3 region has the DNA TGCGCCAGCAGTTTCCAGGGGACCAACTATGGCTACACCTTC. The entire variable domain, with the rest obtained from reference TRBV5-1 and TRBJ1-2, is as follows: KAGVTQTPRYLIKTRGQQVTLSCSPISGHRSVSWYQQTPGQGLQFLFEYFSETQRNKGNFPGRFSGRQFSNSRSEMNVSTLELGDSALYLCASSFQGTNYGYTFGSGTRLTVV.

The chain is built from TRBV30 and TRBJ2-7; D call uncertain. The CDR3 consists of 12 residues. The ends were cut back, 0 bases at V and 3 bases at J, with 6 bases in the middle. Germline assignment: CDR1 GTSNPN and CDR2 SVGIG (reference sequence). The CDR3 bases are TGTGCCTGGAGTGTATCGGGCTACGAGCAGTACTTC. It encodes CAWSVSGYEQYF. The full variable domain, its missing parts supplied by reference TRBV30 and TRBJ2-7, is SQTIHQWPATLVQPVGSPLSLECTVEGTSNPNLYWYRQAAGRGLQLLFYSVGIGQISSEVPQNLSASRPQDRQFILSSKKLLLSDSGFYLCAWSVSGYEQYFGPGTRLTVT.

The chain employs TRBV7-2 and TRBJ1-1; the D is unclear. The germline V gene encodes CDR1 SGHTA and CDR2 FQGNSA. Trimming left V 6 bases short and J 5 bases short, with 13 bases between. This CDR3 spans 13 amino acids. CDR3 nucleotide sequence: TGTGCCAGCAGGCGGGAAAAGGCAACTGAAGCTTTCTTT. Amino acid sequence: CASRREKATEAFF.

The genes are TRBV2 and TRBJ1-5; TRBD1 matches at 10 bases. The CDR3 has 15 amino acids. From germline, CDR1 is SNHLY and CDR2 FYNNEI. With V trimmed by 4 bases and J by 4 bases, 4 bases remained unmatched. The CDR3 coding sequence is TGTGCCAGCAGTGGCGGACAGGGGGAAAATCAGCCCCAGCATTTT. Residues: CASSGGQGENQPQHF.

The CDR3: CASSPPGQGGSPLHF. The DNA for the CDR3 is TGTGCCAGCTCACCACCGGGTCAGGGGGGCTCACCCCTCCACTTT. V usage is TRBV18 and J usage is TRBJ1-6, with 7 bases aligning to TRBD1. Germline V gene sequence: CDR1 KGHSH, CDR2 LQKENI. V trimming: 0 bases; J trimming: 10 bases; junction bases outside the gene matches: 6. CDR3 length: 15 residues.

The J gene is TRBJ1-4, the V gene TRBV2, with 10 bases identical to TRBD1. Trimming removed 2 bases from V and 15 bases from J; junction bases left unmatched: 12. Germline V gene data show CDR1 as SNHLY and CDR2 as FYNNEI. The CDR3 totals 15 residues. The CDR3 region has the DNA TGTGCCAGCAGTGAACACCGGGACAGGGGCCTGTTATTGTTTTTT. It yields the protein CASSEHRDRGLLLFF.

This sequence joins TRBV6-1 and TRBJ1-2, with D perhaps matching TRBD1 (6 bases). The V end lost 8 bases, the J end lost 2 bases, and 12 bases lay between the germline ends. This CDR3 is built from 13 residues. CDR1 is MNHNS, CDR2 SASEGT, per germline. The CDR3 coding sequence is TGTGCCAGCGCGGGGGGCCGGAACTATGGCTACACCTTC. Its translation is CASAGGRNYGYTF.

This chain links TRBV6-6 with TRBJ2-7; 9 nucleotides agree with TRBD2. This CDR3 has 13 residues. Germline V gene lookup returns CDR1 MNHNY and CDR2 SVGAGI (reference sequence). V trimming: 6 bases; J trimming: 6 bases; junction bases outside the gene matches: 6. CDR3 coding DNA: TGTGCCAGCAGGGGAACAGCGGGGGGCGAGCAGTACTTC. This codes for CASRGTAGGEQYF.

V and J are TRBV9 and TRBJ1-6, with 9 nucleotides matching TRBD1. The V gene's germline CDR1 is SGDLS and CDR2 YYNGEE. Trimming took 2 bases from V and 10 from J; bases not matched to a gene: 4. The CDR3 length is 14 residues. The CDR3 region has the DNA TGTGCCAGCAGCGTCCGGGACAGGGACTCACCCCTCCACTTT. Encoded protein: CASSVRDRDSPLHF.

This clone was detected once. The V and J genes are TRBV5-1 and TRBJ2-5, with a weak D call TRBD1 (5 bases). There are 14 residues in the CDR3. Trimming removed 1 base from V and 5 bases from J, with 12 bases in between. CDR1 SGHRS and CDR2 YFSETQ come from the germline V gene. CDR3: CASSLWQGLETQYF. CDR3 DNA: TGCGCCAGCAGCTTGTGGCAGGGTTTGGAGACCCAGTACTTC.

In DNA form, the CDR3 reads TGTGCCAGCAGCGCCACTAATTGGGCCAACGTCCTGACTTTC. This codes for CASSATNWANVLTF. The chain employs TRBV6-1 and TRBJ2-6; D is ambiguous. With 6 bases removed from V and 5 bases from J, the gap between germline ends came to 11 bases. This CDR3 comprises 14 residues. Germline loops: CDR1 MNHNS, CDR2 SASEGT.

V usage is TRBV18 and J usage is TRBJ1-6, with unresolved D. Trimming removed 4 bases from V and 5 bases from J, with 6 bases in between. The CDR3 contains 13 residues. Germline CDR1 and CDR2: KGHSH and LQKENI. CDR3: CASSRTDNSPLHF. CDR3 DNA: TGTGCCAGCTCACGTACAGATAATTCACCCCTCCACTTT. The entire variable domain, with the rest obtained from reference TRBV18 and TRBJ1-6, is as follows: NAGVMQNPRHLVRRRGQEARLRCSPMKGHSHVYWYRQLPEEGLKFMVYLQKENIIDESGMPKERFSAEFPKEGPSILRIQQVVRGDSAAYFCASSRTDNSPLHFGNGTRLTVT.

This sequence joins TRBV7-2 and TRBJ2-5; tentatively, D is TRBD2 (6 bases). This CDR3 region has 15 residues. Germline CDR1 and CDR2: SGHTA and FQGNSA. Trimming removed 0 bases at V and 5 bases at J, with 13 bases between. CDR3 DNA sequence: TGTGCCAGCAGCTTAGCTTCCGGGACTGGTGAGACCCAGTACTTC. Residues: CASSLASGTGETQYF.

The gene calls are TRBV5-1 and TRBJ2-1; 9 nucleotides match TRBD2. This CDR3 region has 17 residues. Trimming removed 3 bases from V and 7 bases from J; junction bases left unmatched: 14. CDR1 is SGHRS, CDR2 YFSETQ, per germline. CDR3: CASSSQTLAGPRNEQFF. DNA for the CDR3: TGCGCCAGCAGCTCCCAAACCCTAGCGGGACCGAGAAATGAGCAGTTCTTC.

CDR3 DNA sequence: TGCGCCAGCAGCTTGAATAGACTAGCGGGAGACAATGAGCAGTTCTTC. This encodes CASSLNRLAGDNEQFF. V is TRBV5-1 and J is TRBJ2-1; 12 nucleotides match TRBD2. V dropped 1 base and J dropped 5; count of bases not matched to a gene: 4. CDR1 and CDR2 (germline): SGHRS, YFSETQ. This CDR3 comprises 16 residues.

This clone appeared a few times. The chain recombines TRBV15 with TRBJ2-5; 8 nucleotides agree with TRBD2. This CDR3 has 16 amino acids. V lost 3 bases and J lost 4; bases outside the gene matches: 10. Germline-derived CDR1 and CDR2 are LNHNV and YYDKDF (reference sequence). The CDR3 bases are TGTGCCACCAGCAGGCCGATCGGCGGGAGGAGAGAGACCCAGTACTTC. This gives the protein CATSRPIGGRRETQYF.

The CDR3 sequence: CASSSGQLFSPLHF. The CDR3 bases are TGTGCCAGTAGTTCCGGACAGTTGTTTTCACCCCTCCACTTT. The chain joins TRBV19 to TRBJ1-6; D may be TRBD1 (6 bases). The germline V gene encodes CDR1 LNHDA and CDR2 SQIVND (reference sequence). CDR3 length: 14 amino acids. V shed 5 bases and J shed 9 bases, with 14 bases lying between them.

This chain connects TRBV29-1 to TRBJ1-2; perhaps TRBD1 as D (5 bases). V was pared by 7 bases and J by 6 bases, with 6 bases between. Germline V gene data show CDR1 as SQVTM and CDR2 as ANQGSEA. CDR3 size: 9 residues. The CDR3 nucleotides are TGCAGCGAGGGGAATGGCTACACCTTC. Residues: CSEGNGYTF.

The V call is TRBV19, the J call TRBJ2-7; 8 bases align to TRBD1. V lost 5 bases to trimming and J lost 0 bases; unmatched junction nucleotides: 6. Germline-derived CDR1 and CDR2 are LNHDA and SQIVND (reference sequence). There are 15 residues in the CDR3. CDR3 in DNA: TGTGCCAGTAGTGAGACAGGGGATTACTCCTACGAGCAGTACTTC. Translating gives CASSETGDYSYEQYF.

Judged by abundance, this clone is medium-sized (0.01 to 0.1%). V usage is TRBV18 and J usage is TRBJ2-7; 9 nucleotides line up with TRBD1. The trim removed 1 base at V and 6 bases at J, leaving 10 bases unmatched. CDR3 length: 16 amino acids. Germline V gene sequence: CDR1 KGHSH, CDR2 LQKENI. The CDR3, as DNA: TGTGCCAGCTCACCACGACCGGGACAGGGATACAGCGAGCAGTACTTC. Protein: CASSPRPGQGYSEQYF.

CDR3 DNA sequence: TGTGCCTGTTTGGGGCAGGGTATCTTGGAGACCCAGTACTTC. It is translated as CACLGQGILETQYF. The chain uses TRBV30 and TRBJ2-5, with D maybe TRBD1 (5 bases). The CDR3 has 14 residues. Germline CDR1 GTSNPN, CDR2 SVGIG (reference sequence). Deletions cut 6 bases from V and 5 bases from J, with 19 bases between.